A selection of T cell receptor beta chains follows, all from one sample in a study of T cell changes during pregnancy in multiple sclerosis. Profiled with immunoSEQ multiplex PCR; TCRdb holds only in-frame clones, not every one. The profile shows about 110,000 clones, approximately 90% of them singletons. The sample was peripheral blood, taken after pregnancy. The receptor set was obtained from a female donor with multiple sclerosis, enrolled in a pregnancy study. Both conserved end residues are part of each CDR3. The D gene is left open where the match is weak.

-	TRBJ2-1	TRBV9	TGTGCCAGCAGCGTAGACTGGGACACGAGCTCCTACAATGAGCAGTTCTTC	CASSVDWDTSSYNEQFF
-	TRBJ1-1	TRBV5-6	TGTGCCAGCAGCCCGGGTGGCACTGAAGCTTTCTTT	CASSPGGTEAFF
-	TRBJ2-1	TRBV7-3	TGTGCCAGCAGCAGACTAGGGGGCGGCTTCAATGAGCAGTTCTTC	CASSRLGGGFNEQFF
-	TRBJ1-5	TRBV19	TGTGCCAGTAGTATAGGCGGGGCCGGTCAGCCCCAGCATTTT	CASSIGGAGQPQHF
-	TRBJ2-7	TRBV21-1	TGTGCCAAATCTGACAGGGGGCGCGACTACGAGCAGTACTTC	CAKSDRGRDYEQYF
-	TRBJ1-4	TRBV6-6	TGTGCCAGCAGTTACGGAGCAACTAATGAAAAACTGTTTTTT	CASSYGATNEKLFF
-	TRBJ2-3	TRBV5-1	TGCGCCAGCAGCTTGGGTGGGGAGTTGGCAGATACGCAGTATTTT	CASSLGGELADTQYF
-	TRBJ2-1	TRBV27	TGTGCCAGCAGTTTCTCGACGCGGGGTTTGTATGAGCAGTTCTTC	CASSFSTRGLYEQFF
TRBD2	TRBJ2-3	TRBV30	TGTGCCGTGGGACTAGCGGGAGGGCTGGAGACAGATACGCAGTATTTT	CAVGLAGGLETDTQYF
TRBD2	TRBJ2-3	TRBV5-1	TGCGCCAGCAGCGCCCCCAGGCGAGCGGGAGGAGCAGATACGCAGTATTTT	CASSAPRRAGGADTQYF
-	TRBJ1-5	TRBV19	TGTGCCAGTAGTATCGCGGGTGAGGGACAGCCCCAGCATTTT	CASSIAGEGQPQHF
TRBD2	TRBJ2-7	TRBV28	TGTGCCAGCATGAATAGCGGGAGCTCCTACGAGCAGTACTTC	CASMNSGSSYEQYF